Included here is one TCR beta chain sequence, with context. No antigen is known for it. A second 7 to 11 cycle PCR used barcoded and J-beta primers. TCRdb re-called the 5' RACE reads through MiXCR, storing one row per CDR3 protein. This table has some 1.1 million distinct CDR3 sequences, roughly two fifths appearing once. The sample originates from a study of blood T cells in healthy people across ages. Study-wide findings and caveats: Percentage of naive T cells showed a strong correlation with TCR beta diversity. Long-lived and aged donors differed, with more naive CD4+ cells and higher diversity in the long-lived.

The CDR3 has 15 residues. Germline CDR1 SGHTA, CDR2 FQGNSA. The V gene lost 10 bases and the J gene lost 7 bases, with 23 bases spanning the gap. This sequence originates from a young man in good health. The chain couples TRBV7-2 to TRBJ2-4, with D perhaps matching TRBD1 or TRBD2 (5 bases each). Sequenced material: blood. CDR3 in DNA: TGTGCCACCTCAATAGAGGGACCGGGGATGAACATTCAGTACTTC. Amino acid sequence: CATSIEGPGMNIQYF.